This entry lists 8 T cell receptor beta chains sequenced from one sample in a study of T cell responses to AZD1222 COVID-19 vaccine (dated by TCRdb to about 2021). The time point label on this specimen signifies: baseline before first vaccination. Library prep was done by the immunoSEQ multiplex PCR assay. The source is immuneACCESS, and TCRdb retained only in-frame sequences with V and J called. Part of the clones is not carried over; for the studies checked, unresolved V genes explain less than half of this, and the remainder is unexplained. The table for this sample lists more than 150,000 clones; less than 95% of them were counted only once. The ten largest clones represent approximately 0.64% of the sample. Sequencing was performed on peripheral blood, taken on day 0 of AZD1222 vaccination. All receptors come from an adult in good health.

The chain carries TRBV5-5 and TRBJ1-2; TRBD1 matches 8 bases. Looked up from germline, CDR1 is SGHKS and CDR2 is YYEKEE (reference sequence). The CDR3 has 15 residues. J was trimmed by 4 bases and V by 0 bases; bases with no gene match: 5. The CDR3 loop is CASSLATGGFYGYTF. As DNA, the CDR3 is TGTGCCAGCAGCTTGGCTACAGGGGGATTCTATGGCTACACCTTC.

This sequence joins TRBV10-3 and TRBJ2-5; D ambiguous. The germline V gene encodes CDR1 ENHRY and CDR2 SYGVKD. V was trimmed by 10 bases and J by 3 bases, leaving 15 bases between them. The CDR3 is made up of 13 amino acids. CDR3 residues: CATTGSPEETQYF. CDR3 DNA: TGTGCCACCACCGGGTCCCCTGAAGAGACCCAGTACTTC.

V and J are TRBV27 and TRBJ1-2; D is unclear. Trimming removed 4 bases from V and 11 bases from J, with 17 bases in between. CDR3 size: 13 residues. Germline CDR1 and CDR2: MNHEY and SMNVEV (reference sequence). The CDR3 loop is CASSSPGLSGYTF. The DNA for the CDR3 is TGTGCCAGCAGTTCCCCCGGGCTGAGCGGGTACACCTTC.

The chain carries TRBV19 and TRBJ2-4, with D perhaps given as TRBD1 or TRBD2 (6 bases each). V was trimmed by 10 bases and J by 3 bases, leaving 19 bases between them. The CDR3 is 15 amino acids. CDR1 is LNHDA, CDR2 SQIVND, per germline (reference sequence). The CDR3 loop is CATKLKGGFKNIQYF. The CDR3, as DNA: TGTGCCACCAAACTTAAGGGGGGCTTCAAAAACATTCAGTACTTC.

The chain uses TRBV3-1 (or the pseudogene TRBV3-2) and TRBJ2-7, with D perhaps TRBD1 or TRBD2 (5 bases each). The CDR3 is made up of 17 amino acids. Per germline, CDR1 LGHDT and CDR2 YNNKEL (reference sequence). Trimming left V 5 bases short and J 0 bases short, with 20 bases between. The CDR3 region is CASSLGDPRVSSYEQYF. The CDR3 DNA reads TGTGCCAGCAGCTTGGGGGACCCCAGGGTTTCCTCCTACGAGCAGTACTTC.

V gene TRBV2 combines with J gene TRBJ2-1; D unresolved. This CDR3 comprises 13 residues. Germline lookup yields CDR1 SNHLY and CDR2 FYNNEI. With 7 bases removed from V and 7 bases from J, the gap between germline ends came to 14 bases. The CDR3 region has the DNA TGTGCCAGCACCCCTCCTTTGGGGAATGAGCAGTTCTTC. It translates to CASTPPLGNEQFF.

This clone appeared a single time. This chain joins TRBV5-1 and TRBJ2-7, with TRBD1 matching 11 bases. CDR3 length equals 16 residues. V shed 0 bases, J shed 4 bases, and the junction held 6 bases outside the gene matches. Germline loops: CDR1 SGHRS, CDR2 YFSETQ. The CDR3 DNA follows: TGCGCCAGCAGCTTGGATCGGGACAGGGGGGGTTACGAGCAGTACTTC. Amino acids: CASSLDRDRGGYEQYF.

Of note for this clone: Other nucleotide sequences from this sample produce the same CDR3. The chain is built from TRBV6-5 and TRBJ2-5; D not certain. The V end lost 6 bases, the J end lost 5 bases, and 4 bases lay between the germline ends. The CDR3 consists of 10 residues. CDR1 is MNHEY and CDR2 is SVGAGI in the germline V gene. The CDR3 spells CASRGETQYF. The CDR3 nucleotides are TGTGCCAGCAGAGGGGAGACCCAGTACTTC.